These 2 T cell receptor beta chains share one sample of origin, sequenced in a study of blood T cell repertoires in COVID-19. The assay was immunoSEQ multiplex PCR, and TCRdb's table has in-frame clones only and misses some. The sample consists of 150,000 to 180,000 clones, 91% of them appearing once. The source material was peripheral blood. Receptors originate from a man aged 50 to 60 with acute or convalescent COVID-19.

The J gene is TRBJ1-2, the V gene TRBV5-5, with 7 bases fitting TRBD1. The J segment lost 8 bases and the V segment lost 5 bases, leaving 9 bases of the junction unmatched. The CDR3 extends over 13 amino acids. Germline CDR1 SGHKS, CDR2 YYEKEE (reference sequence). The DNA for the CDR3 is TGTGCCAGCAGAAGGGGGCCTGAGGGAGGCTACACCTTC. It encodes CASRRGPEGGYTF.

V is TRBV7-2 and J is TRBJ1-2; TRBD1 matches at 7 bases. CDR3 length: 14 residues. CDR1 SGHTA and CDR2 FQGNSA come from the germline V gene. V shed 3 bases, J shed 0 bases, and the junction held 1 base outside the gene matches. The CDR3 loop reads CASSLGTANYGYTF. CDR3 DNA: TGTGCCAGCAGCTTGGGGACAGCTAACTATGGCTACACCTTC.